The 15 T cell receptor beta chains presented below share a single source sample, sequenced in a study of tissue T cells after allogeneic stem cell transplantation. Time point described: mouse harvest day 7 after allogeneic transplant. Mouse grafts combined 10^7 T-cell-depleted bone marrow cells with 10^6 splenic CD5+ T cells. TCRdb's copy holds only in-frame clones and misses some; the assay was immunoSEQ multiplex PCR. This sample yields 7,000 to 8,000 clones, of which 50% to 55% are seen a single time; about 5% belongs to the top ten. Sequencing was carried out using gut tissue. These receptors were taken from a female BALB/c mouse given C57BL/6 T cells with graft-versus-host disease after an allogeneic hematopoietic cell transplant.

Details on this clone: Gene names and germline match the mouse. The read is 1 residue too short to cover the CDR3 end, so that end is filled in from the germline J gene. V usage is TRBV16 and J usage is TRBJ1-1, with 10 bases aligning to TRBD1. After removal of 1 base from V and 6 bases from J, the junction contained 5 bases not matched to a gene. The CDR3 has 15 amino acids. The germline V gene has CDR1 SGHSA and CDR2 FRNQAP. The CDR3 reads CASSLAGTGAAEVFF. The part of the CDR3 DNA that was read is TGTGCAAGCAGCTTAGCGGGGACAGGGGCTGCAGAAGTCTTC.

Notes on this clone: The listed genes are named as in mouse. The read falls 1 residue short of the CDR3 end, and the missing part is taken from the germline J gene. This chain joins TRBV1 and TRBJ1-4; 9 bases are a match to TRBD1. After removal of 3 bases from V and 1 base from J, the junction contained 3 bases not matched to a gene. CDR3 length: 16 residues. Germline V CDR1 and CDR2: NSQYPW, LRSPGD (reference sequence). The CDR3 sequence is CTCSAPGQGSNERLFF. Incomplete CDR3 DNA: TGCACCTGCAGTGCGCCGGGACAGGGTTCCAACGAAAGATTATTT.

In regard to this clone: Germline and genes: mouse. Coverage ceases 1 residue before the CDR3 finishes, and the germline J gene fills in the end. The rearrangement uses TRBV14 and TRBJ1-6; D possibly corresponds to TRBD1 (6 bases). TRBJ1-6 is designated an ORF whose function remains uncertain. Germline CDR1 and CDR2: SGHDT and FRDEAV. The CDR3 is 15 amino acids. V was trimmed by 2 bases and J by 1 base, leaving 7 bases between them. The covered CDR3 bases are TGTGCCAGCAGTTTGGGACACTCCTATAATTCGCCCCTCTAC. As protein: CASSLGHSYNSPLY. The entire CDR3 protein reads CASSLGHSYNSPLYF.

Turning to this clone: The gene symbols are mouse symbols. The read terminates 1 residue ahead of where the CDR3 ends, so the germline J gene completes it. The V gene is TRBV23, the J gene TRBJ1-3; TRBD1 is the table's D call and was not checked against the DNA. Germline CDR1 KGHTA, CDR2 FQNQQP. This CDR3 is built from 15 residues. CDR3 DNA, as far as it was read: TGCTCCAGCAGTCAAGACATAAATTCTGGAAATACGCTCTAT. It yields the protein CSSSQDINSGNTLY. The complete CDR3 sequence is CSSSQDINSGNTLYF. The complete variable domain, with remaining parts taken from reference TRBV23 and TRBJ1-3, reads DAAVTQKPRYLIKMKGQEAEMKCIPEKGHTAVFWYQQKQSKELKFLIYFQNQQPLDQIDMVKERFSAVCPSSSLCSLGIRTCEAEDSALYLCSSSQDINSGNTLYFGEGSRLIVV.

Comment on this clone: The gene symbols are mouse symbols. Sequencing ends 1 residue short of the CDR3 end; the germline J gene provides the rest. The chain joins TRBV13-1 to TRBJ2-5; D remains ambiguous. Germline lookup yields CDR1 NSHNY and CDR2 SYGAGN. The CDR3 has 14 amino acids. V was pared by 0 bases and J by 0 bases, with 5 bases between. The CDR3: CASSDAFNQDTQYF. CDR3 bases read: TGTGCCAGCAGTGATGCTTTTAACCAAGACACCCAGTAC.

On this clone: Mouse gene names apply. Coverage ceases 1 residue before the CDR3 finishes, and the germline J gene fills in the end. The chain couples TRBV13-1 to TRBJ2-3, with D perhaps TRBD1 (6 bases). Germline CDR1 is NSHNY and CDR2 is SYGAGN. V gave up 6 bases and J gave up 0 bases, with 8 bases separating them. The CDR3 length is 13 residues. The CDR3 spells CASTRGSAETLYF. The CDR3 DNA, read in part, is TGTGCCAGCACCAGGGGTAGTGCAGAAACGCTGTAT.

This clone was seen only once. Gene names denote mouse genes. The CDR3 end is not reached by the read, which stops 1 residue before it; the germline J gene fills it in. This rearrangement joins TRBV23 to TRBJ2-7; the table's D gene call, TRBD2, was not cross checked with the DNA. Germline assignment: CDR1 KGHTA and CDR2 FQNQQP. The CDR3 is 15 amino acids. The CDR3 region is CSSSQSLGGRREQYF. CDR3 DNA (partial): TGCTCCAGCAGTCAATCCCTGGGGGGGCGCAGGGAACAGTAC.

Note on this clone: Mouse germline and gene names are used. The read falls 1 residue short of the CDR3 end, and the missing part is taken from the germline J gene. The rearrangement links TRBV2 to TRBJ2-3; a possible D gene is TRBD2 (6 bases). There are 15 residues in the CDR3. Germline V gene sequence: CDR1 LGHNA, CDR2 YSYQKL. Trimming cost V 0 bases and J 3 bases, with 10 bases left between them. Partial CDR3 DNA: TGTGCCAGCAGCCAAGACCCTGGGGCCGCAGAAACGCTGTAT. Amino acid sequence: CASSQDPGAAETLY. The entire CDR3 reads CASSQDPGAAETLYF.

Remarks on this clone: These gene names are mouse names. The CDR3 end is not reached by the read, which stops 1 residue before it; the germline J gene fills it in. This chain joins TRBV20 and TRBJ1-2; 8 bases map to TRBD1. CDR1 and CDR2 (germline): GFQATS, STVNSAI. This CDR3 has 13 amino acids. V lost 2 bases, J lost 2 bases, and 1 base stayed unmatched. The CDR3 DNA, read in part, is TGTGGTGCTAGGAGGACAGGGAACTCCGACTACACC. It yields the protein CGARRTGNSDYT. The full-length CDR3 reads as CGARRTGNSDYTF.

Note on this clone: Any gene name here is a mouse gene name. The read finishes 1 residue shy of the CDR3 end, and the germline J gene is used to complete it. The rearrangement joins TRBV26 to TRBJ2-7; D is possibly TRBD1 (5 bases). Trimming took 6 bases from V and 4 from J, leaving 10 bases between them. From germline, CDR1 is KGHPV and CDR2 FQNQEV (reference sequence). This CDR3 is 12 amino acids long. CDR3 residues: CASSVDRYEQYF. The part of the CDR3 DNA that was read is TGTGCCAGCAGCGTCGACAGATATGAACAGTAC.

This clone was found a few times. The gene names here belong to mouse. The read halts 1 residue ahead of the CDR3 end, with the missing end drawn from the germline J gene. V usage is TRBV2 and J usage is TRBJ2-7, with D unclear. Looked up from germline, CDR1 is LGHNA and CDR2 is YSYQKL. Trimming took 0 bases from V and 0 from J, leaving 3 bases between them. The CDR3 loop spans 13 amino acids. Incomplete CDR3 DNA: TGTGCCAGCAGCCAAGACAGCTCCTATGAACAGTAC. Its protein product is CASSQDSSYEQY. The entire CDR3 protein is CASSQDSSYEQYF.

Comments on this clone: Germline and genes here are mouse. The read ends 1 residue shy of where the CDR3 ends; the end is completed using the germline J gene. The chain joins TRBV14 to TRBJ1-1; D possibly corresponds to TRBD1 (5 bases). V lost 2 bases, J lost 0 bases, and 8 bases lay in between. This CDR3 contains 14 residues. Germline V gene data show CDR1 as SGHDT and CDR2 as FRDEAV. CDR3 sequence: CASSLGGPNTEVFF. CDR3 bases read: TGTGCCAGCAGTTTGGGGGGACCAAACACAGAAGTCTTC.

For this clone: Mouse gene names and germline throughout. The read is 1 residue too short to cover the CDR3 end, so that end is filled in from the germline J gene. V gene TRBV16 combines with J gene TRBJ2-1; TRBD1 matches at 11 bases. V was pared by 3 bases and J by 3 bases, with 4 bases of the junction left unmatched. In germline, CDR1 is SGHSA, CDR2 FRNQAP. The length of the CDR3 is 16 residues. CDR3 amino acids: CASSLLGTGGYAEQFF. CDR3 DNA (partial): TGTGCAAGCAGCTTGCTCGGGACAGGGGGCTATGCTGAGCAGTTC.

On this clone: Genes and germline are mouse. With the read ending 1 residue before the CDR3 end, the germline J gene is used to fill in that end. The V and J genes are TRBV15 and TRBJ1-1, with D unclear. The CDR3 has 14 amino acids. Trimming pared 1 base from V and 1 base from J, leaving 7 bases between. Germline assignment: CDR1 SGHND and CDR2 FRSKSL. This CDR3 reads CASSLVGVNTEVFF. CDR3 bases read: TGTGCCAGCAGTTTAGTTGGGGTAAACACAGAAGTCTTC.

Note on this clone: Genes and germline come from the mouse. The DNA read from the CDR3 is TGTGCCAGCAGTGGGGCTGGGGACAGCAACCAGGCTCCGCTT. Amino acid sequence: CASSGAGDSNQAPL. In full, the CDR3 is CASSGAGDSNQAPLF. V is TRBV19 and J is TRBJ1-5; the match to TRBD1 covers 7 bases. The read is 1 residue too short to cover the CDR3 end, so that end is filled in from the germline J gene. CDR1 and CDR2 from the germline V gene are FNHDT and SITEND (reference sequence). V gave up 4 bases and J gave up 3 bases; unmatched junction bases: 7. The CDR3 extends over 15 amino acids. Combining the CDR3 with reference TRBV19 and TRBJ1-5 gives the whole variable domain GGIITQTPKFLIGQEGQKLTLKCQQNFNHDTMYWYRQDSGKGLRLIYYSITENDLQKGDLSEGYDASREKKSSFSLTVTSAQKNEMAVFLCASSGAGDSNQAPLFGEGTRLSVL.